This T cell receptor (beta chain) was identified in a study of cytomegalovirus exposure and HLA in healthy donors. The overall study: Earlier, roughly 180 million T cells were analyzed, and about 100 million unique TCR beta sequences were found among them. Study outcomes and limitations: What a later analysis showed was that several of the most significant clusters appeared linked to common viral pathogens. Later analysis placed DRB1 highest and HLA-C lowest in TCR association rates, which differed by HLA locus.

The PCR had 60 Vbeta and 13 Jbeta primers. Measured with immunoSEQ multiplex PCR; TCRdb has only the in-frame clones, and not every one. Here the sample spans about 140,000 clones, around 75% being singletons. Trimming took off 1 base at V and 2 bases at J, with 14 bases between the two ends. The germline V gene encodes CDR1 SGHTA and CDR2 FQGTGA. The CDR3 contains 16 residues. About this clone: Antigen specificity is unknown.

This sequence originates from a man aged 40-50 years in good health and CMV-seronegative. The sequenced material came from PBMCs. The V gene is TRBV7-3, the J gene TRBJ1-2, with D possibly TRBD1 on 6 matching bases. This chain's CDR3 is CASSLIGGGSNYGYTF. The CDR3 region has the DNA TGTGCCAGCAGCTTAATCGGGGGGGGCTCGAACTATGGCTACACCTTC.